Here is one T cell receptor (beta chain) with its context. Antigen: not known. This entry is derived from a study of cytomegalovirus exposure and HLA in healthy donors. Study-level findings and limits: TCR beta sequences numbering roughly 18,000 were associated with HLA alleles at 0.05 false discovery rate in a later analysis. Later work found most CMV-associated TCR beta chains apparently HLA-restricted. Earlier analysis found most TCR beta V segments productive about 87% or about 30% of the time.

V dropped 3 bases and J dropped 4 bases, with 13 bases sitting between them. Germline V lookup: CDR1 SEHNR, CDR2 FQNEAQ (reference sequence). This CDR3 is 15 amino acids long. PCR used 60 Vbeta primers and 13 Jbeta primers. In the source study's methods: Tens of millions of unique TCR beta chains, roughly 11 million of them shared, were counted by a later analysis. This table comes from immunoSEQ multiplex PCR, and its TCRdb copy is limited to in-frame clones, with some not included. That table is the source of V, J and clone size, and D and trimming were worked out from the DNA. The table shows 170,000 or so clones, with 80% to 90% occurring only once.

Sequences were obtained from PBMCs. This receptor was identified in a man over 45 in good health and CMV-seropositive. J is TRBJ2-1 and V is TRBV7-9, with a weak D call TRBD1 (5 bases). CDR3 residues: CASSLGHGDYNEQFF. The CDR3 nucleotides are TGTGCCAGCAGCTTGGGGCACGGAGATTACAATGAGCAGTTCTTC.